What follows describes a single TCR beta chain. This clone showed up just a few times. This receptor's antigen is unknown. Base qualities were left out, and no much larger clone turns up one base away. Sequencing of the TRB variable region was done with the immunoSEQ hsTCRB v3.0 assay at survey level resolution. A depth of about 35,000-50,000 T-cell genomes per sample was targeted for TRB sequencing. Pooled TRB libraries were sequenced on an Illumina MiSeq with a v3 150-cycle kit. Under the source paper's analysis protocol: Repertoire analysis was performed in R inside a reproducible Nextflow workflow that covered QC, data transformation and analysis. LymphoSeq2, an R package for exploring AIRR-Seq data, was used to implement the custom analyses. After excluding a handful of samples that yielded fewer than 5000 total TRB sequences, some 180 HIV repertoires remained for analysis. Of the 188 retained HIV repertoires, about 59 were collected before and 120 to 130 after ART initiation. Repertoires were downsampled to 5000 TRB nucleotide sequences, and summary statistics were averaged over 100 downsampling iterations. The analysis kept only TRB sequences whose CDR3 regions were at least seven amino acids long. Diversity was assessed using a clonality score derived from Shannon entropy and using the Gini coefficient. In the repertoire networks, any two of the top 5000 CDR3 amino acid sequences were connected whenever the two sequences differed by an edit distance of one. For TRB CDR3 amino acid sequences, antigen specificity groups and MHC restriction were predicted with GLIPH2. To flag known associations with CMV, EBV, HIV or tissue antigens, CDR3 amino acid sequences were compared against VDJdb and McPAS-TCR. Pre-ART, post-ART and control groups were compared with Wilcoxon signed-rank tests and Holm-Bonferroni correction. Drawn from immuneACCESS, this table holds only the in-frame rearrangements with V and J called that TCRdb kept. Clones are partly lost; checked studies trace under half to an unresolved V gene and leave the rest unexplained. V and J calls and clone size are as listed in that table; D and trimming were resolved from the DNA. The sample table records some 19,000 clones; approximately 89% of these occur just once. The ten largest clonotypes hold about 3.3% of the sample.

Inclusion was restricted to participants for whom at least one PBMC sample before ART initiation and at least two post-ART samples were available. Every participant with HIV received treatment in the United States of America. Before DNA extraction, cryopreserved samples of about 0.9-11 million PBMC were thawed and washed. At the time of the earliest PBMC sample, participants with HIV were aged between roughly 20 and 55 years. PBMC samples from each participant spanned 1-4 timepoints before ART initiation and 2-8 timepoints after ART initiation, with a median of 7 samples. Serial HIV viral load, CD4+ T-cell count, ART history and demographic data were obtained for every participant. Genomic DNA was extracted from unsorted PBMC with a Qiagen kit on a QIAcube, processed in batches of 12 samples. These data originate in a study of long-term antiretroviral therapy in people with HIV (dated by TCRdb to 2021 to 2024). Study-level background: The earliest samples were collected about a decade before the 2015 WHO recommendation for immediate ART, when ART was typically delayed until CD4 counts fell. A retrospective serial study tested whether changes in peripheral blood TRB repertoire composition and diversity were associated with ART initiation and durable HIV suppression. A total of 150 to 200 cryopreserved PBMC samples were contributed to the cohort by 30 adults with confirmed HIV infection, with samples collected serially over a mean of approximately six years (range 1-12). Of the roughly 30 participants with HIV, ten to eleven were female. No cross-contamination during QIAcube processing turned up in test extractions that ran a monoclonal T-cell line alongside more than 30 polyclonal samples. What the research found in general, with its limitations: A significant increase in TRB diversity was found to be associated with ART initiation, although TRB diversity was observed to remain significantly below that of transplant donor controls even after long-term ART. Because PBMC availability was limited, only the TCR beta chain was sequenced, with no alpha chain pairing. At every time point, the repertoire was dominated by expanded TRB clones first identified before ART initiation, although this dominance fluctuated and, in many PLHIV, declined after ART. No data were available on ART adherence, viral resistance or therapy changes, limiting inferences about post-ART repertoire changes. Because cell numbers in pre-ART samples were limited, unsorted PBMC were profiled instead of sorted CD4+ and CD8+ T cells. The samples were dated from the mid-2000s to the late 2010s, and the ART regimens that were used may be less effective than current ART regimens. CDR3 length ranges in HIV repertoires were narrower than in controls, and network structure suggested an antigen-experienced repertoire with only a slight naive shift after ART.

From the cysteine up to the phenylalanine, the CDR3 has a length of 14 residues. The only DNA kept is the CDR3, 42 bases in frame from the first base. CDR1 SNHLY and CDR2 FYNNEI were looked up in the germline V gene. A distance of 18 bases separates the germline ends of V and J, which lose 6 bases and 6 bases respectively. This sequence uses TRBV2 and TRBJ2-7, with an unclear D gene assignment. The receptor was isolated from a woman in her forties or fifties with HIV. The material was unsorted PBMCs, obtained just under 2.7 years after starting antiretroviral therapy. The nucleotide sequence reads as follows: TGTGCCAGCAGCGCCTCAGAGGTCTCTCCCGAGCAGTACTTC. It translates to CASSASEVSPEQYF.